This T cell receptor (beta chain) was sequenced for a study of shared clonotypes between healthy human individuals. The assay was run at deep level. The table came from immunoSEQ multiplex PCR; TCRdb's copy has only in-frame clones and leaves some out. The sample lists 800,000 to 950,000 clones, about 96% occurring once. V was trimmed by 4 bases and J by 2 bases, leaving 4 bases between them. CDR3 size: 12 residues. CDR1 and CDR2 from the germline V gene are SGHAT and FQNNGV. Naive CD8 cells, CD45RO-negative and positively selected for CCR7, excluded terminally differentiated effector memory CD45RA+ cells. This clone was seen just once.

What was sequenced was naive CD8+ T cells sorted from blood. The TCR was taken from a young man in good health. The rearrangement joins TRBV11-2 to TRBJ2-3; D ambiguous. The CDR3 DNA sequence: TGTGCCAGCAGCTACCCCACAGATACGCAGTATTTT. Translated: CASSYPTDTQYF. The full variable domain, with the rest looked up from reference TRBV11-2 and TRBJ2-3, is EAGVAQSPRYKIIEKRQSVAFWCNPISGHATLYWYQQILGQGPKLLIQFQNNGVVDDSQLPKDRFSAERLKGVDSTLKIQPAKLEDSAVYLCASSYPTDTQYFGPGTRLTVL.